This T cell receptor beta chain appears in the sequencing data of a study of identical twins. Overall study results and limits: Sequences that were beta out-of-frame showed weaker excess twin sharing.

To note about this clonotype: What it recognizes is unknown.

A universal primer site came from template switching; cDNA carried unique molecular identifiers. MiXCR was run by TCRdb on the 5' RACE reads, yielding one entry per CDR3 protein. This sample has some 500,000 distinct CDR3 sequences, with 14% found just once. The CDR3 spans 14 residues. The germline V gene encodes CDR1 MNHEY and CDR2 SMNVEV (reference sequence). Trimming at V came to 3 bases and at J to 8 bases, leaving 5 bases not matched to a gene. These data were also filed under a second study, of yellow fever vaccine responses in identical twins. That source adds: Twins' vaccine T cell response reportedly seemed partly convergent, partly personalized.

The TCR originated in a woman aged 18-29 years in good health. Sequences were obtained from CD4+ T cells sorted from blood. This rearrangement joins TRBV27 to TRBJ2-1, with TRBD2 matching 9 bases. The CDR3 DNA is TGTGCCAGCAGTTTGGGCGGGGGGGTACATGAGCAGTTCTTC. Translating it yields CASSLGGGVHEQFF.